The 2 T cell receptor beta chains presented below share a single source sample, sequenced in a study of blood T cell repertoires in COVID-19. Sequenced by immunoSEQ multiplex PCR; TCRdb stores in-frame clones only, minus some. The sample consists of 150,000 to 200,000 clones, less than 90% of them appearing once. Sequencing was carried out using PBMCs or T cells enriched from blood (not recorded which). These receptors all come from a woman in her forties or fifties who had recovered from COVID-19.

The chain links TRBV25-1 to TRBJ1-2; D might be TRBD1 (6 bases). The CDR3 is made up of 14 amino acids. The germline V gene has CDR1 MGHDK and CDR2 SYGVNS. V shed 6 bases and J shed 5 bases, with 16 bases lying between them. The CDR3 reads CASRDNREGYGYTF. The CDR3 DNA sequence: TGTGCCAGCAGGGACAACAGGGAAGGGTATGGCTACACCTTC.

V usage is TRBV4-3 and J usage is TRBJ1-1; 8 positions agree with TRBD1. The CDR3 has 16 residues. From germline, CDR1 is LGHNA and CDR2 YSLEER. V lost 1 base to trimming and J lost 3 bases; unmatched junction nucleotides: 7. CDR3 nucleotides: TGCGCCAGCAGCCAAGGGACAGGGTATCGGGACACTGAAGCTTTCTTT. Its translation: CASSQGTGYRDTEAFF.